Listed below are T cell receptor beta chains from one sample, sequenced in a study of control samples from healthy donors and cancer patients. Sequencing used immunoSEQ multiplex PCR; TCRdb keeps in-frame clones, though not all of them. The repertoire holds roughly 120,000 clones, with over 75% as singletons. The sequencing input was PBMCs. These receptors came from a woman in her fifties or sixties with lung cancer. Both conserved end residues are part of each CDR3. The order of the fields is CDR3 protein, CDR3 DNA, J gene, V gene, clone size, CDR3 length, D gene. D genes are given only for firm matches. Expanded clones get a size class; other rows say once, few or many, or leave the size out.

CASSPGHSNQPQHF TGCGCCAGCAGCCCTGGGCATAGCAATCAGCCCCAGCATTTT TRBJ1-5 TRBV4-1 once 14 NA
CATSSGGTLSQPQHF TGTGCCACCAGTTCAGGGGGTACGCTATCTCAGCCCCAGCATTTT TRBJ1-5 TRBV24-1 NA 15 TRBD1
CATSRDRLNYNEQFF TGTGCCACCAGCAGAGATCGGCTTAACTACAATGAGCAGTTCTTC TRBJ2-1 TRBV15 NA 15 NA
CASSLAGGREAFF TGTGCCAGCAGCTTAGCCGGAGGCAGGGAAGCTTTCTTT TRBJ1-1 TRBV7-2 NA 13 NA
CASSQQETQYF TGTGCCAGCTCACAGCAAGAGACCCAGTACTTC TRBJ2-5 TRBV18 few 11 NA
CASSETGTTDTQYF TGTGCCAGCAGTGAAACGGGAACCACAGATACGCAGTATTTT TRBJ2-3 TRBV2 NA 14 NA
CASSGLVLPRAVTYNEQFF TGTGCCAGCAGTGGACTAGTGCTCCCGAGGGCTGTGACATACAATGAGCAGTTCTTC TRBJ2-1 TRBV28 few 19 TRBD2
CASSLSFNGDQPQHF TGTGCCAGCAGCTTATCGTTCAACGGGGATCAGCCCCAGCATTTT TRBJ1-5 TRBV7-2 NA 15 NA
CASRDPNRSNQETQYF TGCGCCAGCAGAGACCCGAACAGATCTAACCAAGAGACCCAGTACTTC TRBJ2-5 TRBV5-1 NA 16 NA
CASTDSPFYEQYF TGTGCCAGCACGGACAGCCCCTTTTACGAGCAGTACTTC TRBJ2-7 TRBV6-5 NA 13 NA
CASSQEDSHLGRPNSPLHF TGCGCCAGCAGCCAAGAAGACTCCCACCTAGGACGGCCAAATTCACCCCTCCACTTT TRBJ1-6 TRBV4-1 NA 19 NA
CASSLGQVSSYEQYF TGTGCCAGCAGCTTGGGACAGGTGTCCTCCTACGAGCAGTACTTC TRBJ2-7 TRBV5-4 NA 15 NA
CASSPGELETQYF TGTGCCAGCAGTCCAGGGGAGCTAGAGACCCAGTACTTC TRBJ2-5 TRBV12-3/TRBV12-4 NA 13 NA
CATSDSFSWDNQPQHF TGTGCCACCAGTGACTCATTTTCGTGGGACAATCAGCCCCAGCATTTT TRBJ1-5 TRBV24-1 NA 16 NA
CASSLGSSYNSPLHF TGTGCCAGCAGCTTGGGAAGCTCCTATAATTCACCCCTCCACTTT TRBJ1-6 TRBV7-8 NA 15 NA
CASSSLAGVSDTQYF TGTGCCAGCAGCTCACTAGCGGGAGTCTCGGATACGCAGTATTTT TRBJ2-3 TRBV5-8 NA 15 TRBD2
CASSVPRADLTDTQYF TGTGCCAGCAGTGTCCCTAGAGCGGATCTCACAGATACGCAGTATTTT TRBJ2-3 TRBV25-1 NA 16 NA
CASSVVSAANTGELFF TGTGCCAGCAGTGTAGTCTCCGCAGCGAACACCGGGGAGCTGTTTTTT TRBJ2-2 TRBV2 few 16 NA
CASSQDPPTREQYF TGTGCCAGCAGCCAAGATCCCCCGACGAGGGAGCAGTACTTC TRBJ2-7 TRBV4-2 NA 14 NA
CSATPVGSEQYF TGCAGCGCCACCCCGGTCGGTAGCGAGCAGTACTTC TRBJ2-7 TRBV29-1 NA 12 NA
CASSELERANTGELFF TGTGCCAGCAGTGAACTTGAGAGGGCGAACACCGGGGAGCTGTTTTTT TRBJ2-2 TRBV6-1 NA 16 NA
CASSQAIWGYTF TGTGCCAGCAGCCAAGCGATATGGGGCTACACCTTC TRBJ1-2 TRBV3-1/TRBV3-2 NA 12 NA
CASSLATSWGGELFF TGCGCCAGCAGCTTAGCGACGAGCTGGGGCGGGGAGCTGTTTTTT TRBJ2-2 TRBV5-1 NA 15 NA
CASSQASGADTQYF TGTGCCAGCAGCCAAGCCAGCGGGGCAGATACGCAGTATTTT TRBJ2-3 TRBV3-1/TRBV3-2 NA 14 TRBD2
CASSQQGSYNEQFF TGTGCCAGCAGCCAACAGGGGTCCTACAATGAGCAGTTCTTC TRBJ2-1 TRBV3-1/TRBV3-2 NA 14 NA
CASTLGGGSTGELFF TGTGCCAGCACCCTGGGAGGGGGTAGCACCGGGGAGCTGTTTTTT TRBJ2-2 TRBV4-2 NA 15 NA
CASSFPPTGTQYF TGTGCCAGCAGTTTTCCCCCCACGGGGACCCAGTACTTC TRBJ2-5 TRBV28 NA 13 NA
CAISATNEKLFF TGTGCCATCAGCGCAACTAATGAAAAACTGTTTTTT TRBJ1-4 TRBV10-3 NA 12 NA
CASSLAGEGETQYF TGCGCCAGCAGCTTGGCCGGTGAGGGAGAGACCCAGTACTTC TRBJ2-5 TRBV5-1 NA 14 NA
CASSLSTDTQYF TGTGCCAGCAGCCTCAGCACAGATACGCAGTATTTT TRBJ2-3 TRBV6-6 NA 12 NA
CASSSGALNTEAFF TGTGCCAGCAGTTCGGGGGCCCTGAACACTGAAGCTTTCTTT TRBJ1-1 TRBV6-5 NA 14 NA
CASSYSFDSMNTEAFF TGTGCCAGCAGTTACTCATTCGACAGTATGAACACTGAAGCTTTCTTT TRBJ1-1 TRBV6-2/TRBV6-3 NA 16 NA
CASSYSTVAGEGYTF TGTGCCAGCAGTTACTCTACGGTGGCAGGGGAAGGCTACACCTTC TRBJ1-2 TRBV6-2/TRBV6-3 NA 15 NA
CASSRGTIYEQYF TGTGCCAGCAGTCGCGGGACAATCTACGAGCAGTACTTC TRBJ2-7 TRBV6-2/TRBV6-3 NA 13 NA
CASLPQGGLNTEAFF TGTGCCAGCCTCCCACAGGGGGGGCTGAACACTGAAGCTTTCTTT TRBJ1-1 TRBV19 NA 15 TRBD1
CASSLEQGATYEQYF TGTGCCAGCAGTTTGGAACAGGGGGCCACCTACGAGCAGTACTTC TRBJ2-7 TRBV27 NA 15 TRBD1
CASSLVAEDTGELFF TGTGCCAGCAGCTTAGTAGCAGAAGACACCGGGGAGCTGTTTTTT TRBJ2-2 TRBV7-2 NA 15 NA
CASSVPVSYEQYF TGTGCCAGCAGCGTGCCAGTCTCCTACGAGCAGTACTTC TRBJ2-7 TRBV9 NA 13 NA
CSASDPTPSGGNYYEQYF TGCAGTGCTAGTGATCCCACGCCTAGCGGGGGGAATTACTACGAGCAGTACTTC TRBJ2-7 TRBV20-1 NA 18 TRBD2
CASTLGQSNSPLHF TGTGCCAGCACCCTAGGACAGAGTAATTCACCCCTCCACTTT TRBJ1-6 TRBV6-6 once 14 NA
CASSQDARGEETQYF TGTGCCAGCAGCCAAGATGCCAGGGGTGAGGAGACCCAGTACTTC TRBJ2-5 TRBV3-1/TRBV3-2 once 15 NA
CASSVTGSFPYEQYF TGTGCCAGCAGCGTAACCGGGTCTTTTCCTTACGAGCAGTACTTC TRBJ2-7 TRBV9 NA 15 NA